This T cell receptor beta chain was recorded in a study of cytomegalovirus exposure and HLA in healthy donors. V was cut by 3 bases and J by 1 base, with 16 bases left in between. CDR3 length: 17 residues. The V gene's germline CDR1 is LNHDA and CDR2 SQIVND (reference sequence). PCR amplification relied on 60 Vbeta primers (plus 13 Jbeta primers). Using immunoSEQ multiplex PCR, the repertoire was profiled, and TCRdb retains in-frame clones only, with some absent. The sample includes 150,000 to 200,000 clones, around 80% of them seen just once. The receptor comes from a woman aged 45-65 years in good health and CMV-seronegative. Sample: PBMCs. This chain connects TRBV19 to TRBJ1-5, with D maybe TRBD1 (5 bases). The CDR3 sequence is CASSIVGGELSNQPQHF. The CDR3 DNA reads TGTGCCAGTAGTATTGTGGGAGGGGAACTCAGCAATCAGCCCCAGCATTTT.